One and the same sample provided the 14 T cell receptor beta chains below, sequenced in a study of molecular identifiers for immune sequencing clone quantification (dated by TCRdb to the late 2010s). Library creation used PCR. The data were produced on a NextSeq 500. TCRdb trimmed the raw reads at Q25, called clones with MiXCR and kept productive beta chains. Rows are unified per CDR3 protein, each entry keeping the most common DNA and genes. The sample table shows some 590,000 distinct CDR3 sequences, and less than 30% are seen once. In total, the top ten clones hold about 0.73% of the sample. Input material: naive CD8+ T cells from blood, with Jurkat cell RNA spiked in. The cell subset or site label here, explained by the study, means: FACS-sorted CD8+CD4-CCR7+CD45RA+ naive T cells. The receptor set was obtained from a human donor in good health. Some libraries in this study had Jurkat cell RNA spiked in.

With regard to this clonotype: Being one base from a much bigger clone, this may be a read error. The chain uses TRBV2 and TRBJ2-3; D might be TRBD2 (6 bases). V was trimmed by 2 bases and J by 4 bases, leaving 13 bases between them. The CDR3 has 15 residues. The germline V gene encodes CDR1 SNHLY and CDR2 FYNNEI. CDR3 sequence: CASSEWSASADTQYF. In DNA, the CDR3 is TGTGCCAGCAGTGAATGGAGCGCTAGCGCAGATACGCAGTATTTT.

Ten or more counts support this clonotype. The chain carries TRBV16 and TRBJ1-1, with D hard to call. The CDR3 has 13 amino acids. V lost 2 bases, J lost 1 base, and 5 bases lay in between. The V gene's germline CDR1 is KGHSY and CDR2 FQNENV. The CDR3 sequence is CASSQAKNTEAFF. The CDR3 DNA follows: TGTGCCAGCAGCCAAGCCAAGAACACTGAAGCTTTCTTT.

In its sample, this clonotype was seen once. The chain links TRBV28 to TRBJ2-3; D is tentatively TRBD1 or TRBD2 (7 bases each). The germline CDR1 and CDR2 sequences are MDHEN and SYDVKM. The CDR3 has 17 amino acids. V was trimmed by 8 bases and J by 4 bases, leaving 25 bases between them. The CDR3 here is CASGSPWGGQGADTQYF. For the CDR3, the DNA is TGTGCCAGCGGTTCCCCCTGGGGGGGGCAGGGGGCAGATACGCAGTATTTT. Full variable domain (missing parts from reference TRBV28 and TRBJ2-3): DVKVTQSSRYLVKRTGEKVFLECVQDMDHENMFWYRQDPGLGLRLIYFSYDVKMKEKGDIPEGYSVSREKKERFSLILESASTNQTSMYLCASGSPWGGQGADTQYFGPGTRLTVL.

V usage is TRBV20-1 and J usage is TRBJ2-7; D is undetermined. Trimming took 8 bases from V and 5 from J, leaving 13 bases between them. This CDR3 has 11 residues. Germline CDR1 DFQATT, CDR2 SNEGSKA (reference sequence). The CDR3 loop reads CSCPYFDEQYF. The CDR3 DNA reads TGCAGTTGCCCTTATTTCGACGAGCAGTACTTC.

The chain uses TRBV28 and TRBJ2-5; the D call may be TRBD1 or TRBD2 (5 bases each). Germline CDR1 is MDHEN and CDR2 is SYDVKM. Trimming left V 4 bases short and J 5 bases short, with 23 bases between. The CDR3 spans 17 residues. Here the CDR3 DNA reads TGTGCCAGCAGTTCACAAAAATCCGGGACCTACTTCGAGACCCAGTACTTC. This encodes CASSSQKSGTYFETQYF.

This clonotype appeared a few times. The genes are TRBV19 and TRBJ1-1; 7 nucleotides match TRBD1. CDR3 length: 13 residues. Germline V gene sequence: CDR1 LNHDA, CDR2 SQIVND (reference sequence). V shed 4 bases and J 4 bases; nucleotides not matched to a gene: 3. CDR3 protein: CASSTTGVTEAFF. The DNA of the CDR3 is TGTGCCAGTAGTACTACAGGGGTCACTGAAGCTTTCTTT.

Many counts were recorded for this clonotype. The chain joins TRBV29-1 to TRBJ1-2; maybe TRBD1 (5 bases). Trimming removed 4 bases from V and 5 bases from J, with 11 bases in between. The CDR3 spans 12 residues. Germline-derived CDR1 and CDR2 are SQVTM and ANQGSEA. CDR3 region: CSVVQAAYGYTF. The CDR3 DNA sequence: TGCAGCGTTGTACAGGCAGCATATGGCTACACCTTC.

This clonotype was counted only a few times. The chain carries TRBV28 and TRBJ1-1; 7 bases match TRBD1. This CDR3 has 18 amino acids. The trim removed 0 bases at V and 0 bases at J, leaving 10 bases unmatched. The germline V gene has CDR1 MDHEN and CDR2 SYDVKM. Here the CDR3 reads CASSLWRQGAMMNTEAFF. The CDR3 region has the DNA TGTGCCAGCAGTTTATGGAGACAGGGTGCGATGATGAACACTGAAGCTTTCTTT.

This clonotype has a count of ten or more. V usage is TRBV19 and J usage is TRBJ2-5, with TRBD1 matching over 8 bases. There are 14 residues in the CDR3. Germline CDR1 is LNHDA and CDR2 is SQIVND (reference sequence). The V gene end was trimmed by 3 bases and the J gene end by 5 bases; junction bases not matched to a gene: 5. This chain's CDR3 is CASSIRGREETQYF. The CDR3 nucleotides read TGTGCCAGTAGTATCAGGGGGCGAGAGGAGACCCAGTACTTC.

Many counts were recorded for this clonotype. This sequence joins TRBV5-1 and TRBJ1-1, with 12 bases aligning to TRBD1. Per the germline V gene, CDR1 is SGHRS and CDR2 is YFSETQ. There are 17 residues in the CDR3. V dropped 2 bases and J dropped 6; count of bases not matched to a gene: 11. The DNA for the CDR3 is TGCGCCAGCAGCTTAACCGGGACAGGGGGCAAATTCGCTGAAGCTTTCTTT. Its protein product is CASSLTGTGGKFAEAFF.

This clonotype was picked up a small number of times. The DNA for the CDR3 is TGCGCCAGCAGCCAAGATCCCGGCGCCGAGCAGTACTTC. Its protein product is CASSQDPGAEQYF. The chain couples TRBV4-1 to TRBJ2-7; no clear D. CDR1 MGHRA and CDR2 YSYEKL come from the germline V gene. The CDR3 is made up of 13 amino acids. V lost 0 bases and J lost 6, with 9 bases in between.

This clonotype was seen more than once but under ten times. The chain recombines TRBV7-3 with TRBJ2-7, with no clear D. The germline V and J ends were trimmed by 4 bases and 5 bases, with 12 bases remaining between them. The CDR3 loop spans 13 amino acids. The germline CDR1 and CDR2 sequences are SGHTA and FQGTGA. The CDR3 loop reads CASSSRLGDEQYF. The CDR3 bases are TGTGCCAGCAGCTCCCGTCTGGGCGACGAGCAGTACTTC.

This clonotype was detected many times. V gene TRBV3-1 combines with J gene TRBJ1-1, with a possible D match to TRBD1 (5 bases). The CDR3 is 11 amino acids. V was cut by 2 bases and J by 8 bases, with 6 bases left in between. Germline CDR1 reads LGHDT; CDR2 reads YNNKEL (reference sequence). The DNA for the CDR3 is TGTGCCAGCAGCCAAAGACAGGAAGCTTTCTTT. It yields the protein CASSQRQEAFF.

This clonotype was picked up many times. The chain couples TRBV4-3 to TRBJ1-1, with 7 nucleotides matching TRBD1. This CDR3 contains 18 residues. Germline V CDR1 and CDR2: LGHNA, YSLEER. J lost 2 bases, V lost 0 bases, and 12 bases had no gene match. The CDR3 region has the DNA TGCGCCAGCAGCCAAGAGGTGTCCGTGACAGGGATAAACACTGAAGCTTTCTTT. Its translation: CASSQEVSVTGINTEAFF.